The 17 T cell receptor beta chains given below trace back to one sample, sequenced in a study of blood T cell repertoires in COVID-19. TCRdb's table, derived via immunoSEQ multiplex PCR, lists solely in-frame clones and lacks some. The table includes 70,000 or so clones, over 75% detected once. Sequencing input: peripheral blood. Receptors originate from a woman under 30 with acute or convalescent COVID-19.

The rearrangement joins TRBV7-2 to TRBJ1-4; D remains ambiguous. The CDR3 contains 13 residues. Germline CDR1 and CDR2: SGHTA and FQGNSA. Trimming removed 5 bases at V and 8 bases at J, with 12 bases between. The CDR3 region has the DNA TGTGCCAGCAGCCAAGGGAGAGTGGAAAAACTGTTTTTT. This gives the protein CASSQGRVEKLFF.

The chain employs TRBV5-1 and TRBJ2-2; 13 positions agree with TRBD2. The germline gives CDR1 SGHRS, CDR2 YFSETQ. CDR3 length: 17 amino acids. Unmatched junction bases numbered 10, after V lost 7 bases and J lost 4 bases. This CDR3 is CASGIGTSGTTTGELFF. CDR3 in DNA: TGCGCCAGCGGGATCGGGACTAGCGGGACGACCACCGGGGAGCTGTTTTTT.

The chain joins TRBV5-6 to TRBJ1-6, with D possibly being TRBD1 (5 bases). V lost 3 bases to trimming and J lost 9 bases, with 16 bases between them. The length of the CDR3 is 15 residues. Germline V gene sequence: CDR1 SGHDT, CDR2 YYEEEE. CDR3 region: CASSSDGDRGSPLHF. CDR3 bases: TGTGCCAGCAGCTCGGACGGCGATAGGGGTTCACCCCTCCACTTT.

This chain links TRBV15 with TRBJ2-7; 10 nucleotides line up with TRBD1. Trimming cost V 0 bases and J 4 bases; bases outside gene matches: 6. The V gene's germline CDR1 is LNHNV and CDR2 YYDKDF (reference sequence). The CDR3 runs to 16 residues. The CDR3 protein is CATSRDLPGQGYEQYF. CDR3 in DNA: TGTGCCACCAGCAGAGATCTCCCGGGACAGGGGTACGAGCAGTACTTC.

CDR3 sequence: CASSPGSQSGEQYF. DNA of the CDR3: TGTGCCAGCAGCCCGGGATCGCAGTCCGGCGAGCAGTACTTC. The chain uses TRBV5-8 and TRBJ2-7; tentatively, D is TRBD2 (5 bases). Trimming shortened V by 4 bases and J by 6 bases, and 17 bases separated the two germline ends. Germline lookup yields CDR1 SGHTS and CDR2 YDEGEE. CDR3 length: 14 residues.

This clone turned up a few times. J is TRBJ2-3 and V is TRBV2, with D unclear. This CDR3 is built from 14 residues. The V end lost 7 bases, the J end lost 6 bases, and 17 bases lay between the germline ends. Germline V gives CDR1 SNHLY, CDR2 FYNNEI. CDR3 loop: CASNEYYPRDTQYF. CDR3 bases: TGTGCCAGCAATGAGTACTACCCCCGGGATACGCAGTATTTT.

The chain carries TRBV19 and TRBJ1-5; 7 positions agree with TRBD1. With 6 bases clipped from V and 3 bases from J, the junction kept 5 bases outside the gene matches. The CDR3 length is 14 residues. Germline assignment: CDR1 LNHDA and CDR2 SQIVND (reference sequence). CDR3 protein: CASSGQAHNQPQHF. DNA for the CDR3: TGTGCCAGTAGCGGACAGGCCCACAATCAGCCCCAGCATTTT.

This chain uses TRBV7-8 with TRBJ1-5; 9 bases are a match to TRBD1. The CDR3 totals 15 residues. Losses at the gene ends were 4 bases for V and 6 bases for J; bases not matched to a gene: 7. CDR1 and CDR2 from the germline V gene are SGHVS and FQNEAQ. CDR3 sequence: CASSSGQGKGQPQHF. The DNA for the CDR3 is TGTGCCAGCAGCTCGGGACAGGGTAAAGGTCAGCCCCAGCATTTT.

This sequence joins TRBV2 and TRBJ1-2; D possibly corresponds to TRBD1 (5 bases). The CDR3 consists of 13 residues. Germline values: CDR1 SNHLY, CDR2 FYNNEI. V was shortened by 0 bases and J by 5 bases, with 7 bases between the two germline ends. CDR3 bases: TGTGCCAGCAGTGAAGCGCGGGGGTATGGCTACACCTTC. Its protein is CASSEARGYGYTF.

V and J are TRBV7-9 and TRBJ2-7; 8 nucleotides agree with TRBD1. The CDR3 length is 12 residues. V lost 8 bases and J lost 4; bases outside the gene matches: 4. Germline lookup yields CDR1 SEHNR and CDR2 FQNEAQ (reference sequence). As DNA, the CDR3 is TGTGCCAGCGCAGGGGGCGCTTACGAGCAGTACTTC. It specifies CASAGGAYEQYF.

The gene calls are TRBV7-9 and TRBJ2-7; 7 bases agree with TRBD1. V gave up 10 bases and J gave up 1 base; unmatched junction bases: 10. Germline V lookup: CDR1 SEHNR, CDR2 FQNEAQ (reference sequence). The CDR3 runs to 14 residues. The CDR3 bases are TGTGCCACCCAACCGACAGGGCGTTCCTACGAGCAGTACTTC. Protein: CATQPTGRSYEQYF.

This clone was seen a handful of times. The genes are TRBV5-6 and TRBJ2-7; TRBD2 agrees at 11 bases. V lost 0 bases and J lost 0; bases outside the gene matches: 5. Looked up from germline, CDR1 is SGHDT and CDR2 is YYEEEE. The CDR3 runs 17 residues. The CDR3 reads CASSLARLAGGSYEQYF. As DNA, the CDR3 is TGTGCCAGCAGCTTGGCCAGGCTAGCGGGAGGCTCCTACGAGCAGTACTTC.

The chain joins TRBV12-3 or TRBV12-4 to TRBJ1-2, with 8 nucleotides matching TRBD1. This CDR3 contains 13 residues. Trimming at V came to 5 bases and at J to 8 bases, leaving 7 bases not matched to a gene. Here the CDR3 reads CASSGDRIGGYTF. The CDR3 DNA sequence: TGTGCCAGCAGTGGGGACAGGATAGGAGGCTACACCTTC.

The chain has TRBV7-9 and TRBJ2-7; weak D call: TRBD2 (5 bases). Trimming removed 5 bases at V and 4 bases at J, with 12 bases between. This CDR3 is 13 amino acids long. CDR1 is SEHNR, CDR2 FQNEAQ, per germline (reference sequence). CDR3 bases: TGTGCCAGCAGCCCCGGGCCGGGATACGAGCAGTACTTC. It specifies CASSPGPGYEQYF.

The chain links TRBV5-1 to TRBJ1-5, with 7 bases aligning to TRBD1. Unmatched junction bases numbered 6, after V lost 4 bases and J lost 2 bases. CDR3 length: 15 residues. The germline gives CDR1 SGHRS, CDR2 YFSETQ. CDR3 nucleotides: TGCGCCAGCAGCCCTGGCGACAGGGGCAATCAGCCCCAGCATTTT. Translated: CASSPGDRGNQPQHF.

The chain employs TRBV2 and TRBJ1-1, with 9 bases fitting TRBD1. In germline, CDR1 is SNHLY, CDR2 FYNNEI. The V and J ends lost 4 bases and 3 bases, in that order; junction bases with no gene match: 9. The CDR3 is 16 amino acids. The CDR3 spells CASSGQDRGQDTEAFF. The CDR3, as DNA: TGTGCCAGCAGTGGCCAGGACAGGGGCCAAGACACTGAAGCTTTCTTT.

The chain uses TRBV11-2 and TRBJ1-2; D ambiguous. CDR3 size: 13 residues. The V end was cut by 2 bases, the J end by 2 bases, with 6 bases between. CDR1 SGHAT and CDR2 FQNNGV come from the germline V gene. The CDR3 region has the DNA TGTGCCAGCAGCTTATCCAGAAACTATGGCTACACCTTC. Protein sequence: CASSLSRNYGYTF.